Following are 28 T cell receptor beta chains from one sample sequenced in a study of blood T cell repertoires in COVID-19. The repertoire was sequenced with immunoSEQ multiplex PCR; TCRdb's copy has only in-frame clones and lacks some. The profile covers some 290,000 clones, with about nine tenths appearing a single time and 11% taken by the ten largest. Sequenced material: peripheral blood. These receptors all come from a woman aged 25-40 years with COVID-19, enrolled during active disease.

This rearrangement joins TRBV10-3 to TRBJ2-1; TRBD2 matches 8 bases. Germline loops: CDR1 ENHRY, CDR2 SYGVKD. J lost 2 bases, V lost 2 bases, and 8 bases had no gene match. The CDR3 extends over 17 amino acids. In DNA, the CDR3 is TGTGCCATCAGTGAGACAGTAGCGGGGCCTCCCTACAATGAGCAGTTCTTC. This gives the protein CAISETVAGPPYNEQFF.

This chain connects TRBV6-5 to TRBJ1-2, with D possibly matching TRBD1 (6 bases). CDR3 length equals 15 residues. Germline V gene data show CDR1 as MNHEY and CDR2 as SVGAGI. CDR3 in DNA: TGTGCATTAGAGGTCGAGGGAGGGGGACACTATGGCTACACCTTC. As protein: CALEVEGGGHYGYTF.

The V gene is TRBV5-4, the J gene TRBJ2-7; perhaps TRBD1 as D (6 bases). Germline loops: CDR1 SGHNT, CDR2 YYREEE (reference sequence). The CDR3 consists of 17 residues. The V gene lost 4 bases and the J gene lost 2 bases, with 22 bases spanning the gap. The CDR3 sequence is CASSPPLGRGSTYEQYF. The CDR3 DNA reads as TGTGCCAGCAGCCCCCCCCTTGGCAGGGGATCAACCTACGAGCAGTACTTC.

This clone appeared once. The rearrangement joins TRBV5-1 to TRBJ2-2; TRBD2 might be the D (6 bases). V was clipped by 2 bases and J by 3 bases, with 14 bases between them. CDR1 is SGHRS, CDR2 YFSETQ, per germline. CDR3 length: 16 residues. CDR3 in DNA: TGCGCCAGCAGCTTAGGCGGTGGGGACTACACCGGGGAGCTGTTTTTT. Translated, it gives CASSLGGGDYTGELFF.

CDR3 sequence (DNA): TGTGCCTGGAGTAAGGGACACGGGTTGGGGGAAGCTTTCTTT. Translated: CAWSKGHGLGEAFF. The rearrangement joins TRBV30 to TRBJ1-1; D perhaps matches TRBD1 (6 bases). CDR1 and CDR2 (germline): GTSNPN, SVGIG (reference sequence). There are 14 residues in the CDR3. With 2 bases removed from V and 8 bases from J, the gap between germline ends came to 18 bases.

The gene calls are TRBV27 and TRBJ1-1; 8 nucleotides agree with TRBD1. CDR1 and CDR2 from the germline V gene are MNHEY and SMNVEV (reference sequence). This CDR3 is built from 14 residues. Trimming cost V 4 bases and J 7 bases; bases outside gene matches: 8. CDR3 amino acids: CASSSALGQGEAFF. The CDR3 DNA is TGTGCCAGCAGTTCGGCCCTAGGACAGGGTGAAGCTTTCTTT.

The J gene is TRBJ2-5, the V gene TRBV6-6; D remains unclear. Germline lookup yields CDR1 MNHNY and CDR2 SVGAGI (reference sequence). The CDR3 loop spans 12 amino acids. Trimming removed 4 bases at V and 5 bases at J, with 8 bases between. The CDR3 bases are TGTGCCAGCAGTTCCATCGGTGAGACCCAGTACTTC. This encodes CASSSIGETQYF.

The chain has TRBV3-1 (or the pseudogene TRBV3-2) and TRBJ1-1; no definite D call. V was trimmed by 1 base and J by 6 bases, leaving 12 bases between them. The germline V gene has CDR1 LGHDT and CDR2 YNNKEL (reference sequence). The CDR3 runs to 14 residues. Here the CDR3 DNA reads TGTGCCAGCAGCCAAGTTCTGGGTAGCGCTGAAGCTTTCTTT. It encodes CASSQVLGSAEAFF.

The V gene is TRBV28, the J gene TRBJ2-7, with D perhaps matching TRBD2 (5 bases). The CDR3 spans 12 residues. From germline, CDR1 is MDHEN and CDR2 SYDVKM. Trimming stripped 11 bases from V and 5 bases from J, with 16 bases between. The CDR3, as DNA: TGTGCCCTTCGAGGGCTAGGAAACGAGCAGTACTTC. It encodes CALRGLGNEQYF.

The chain links TRBV6-5 to TRBJ2-6, with a possible D match to TRBD2 (7 bases). Germline V gene data show CDR1 as MNHEY and CDR2 as SVGAGI. The V and J ends lost 5 bases and 1 base respectively, with 9 bases between them. This CDR3 has 15 amino acids. The CDR3 DNA reads as TGTGCCAGCAGTAGGGGGGGATCTGGGGCCAACGTCCTGACTTTC. Its protein is CASSRGGSGANVLTF.

The J gene is TRBJ2-7, the V gene TRBV2; 7 nucleotides line up with TRBD1. The V gene's germline CDR1 is SNHLY and CDR2 FYNNEI. J lost 5 bases, V lost 2 bases, and 9 bases had no gene match. The CDR3 extends over 15 amino acids. This CDR3 is CASSESPYRGHEQYF. The CDR3 coding sequence is TGTGCCAGCAGTGAATCACCTTACAGGGGCCACGAGCAGTACTTC.

The gene calls are TRBV7-8 and TRBJ1-5; D uncertain. The ends were cut back, 1 base at V and 0 bases at J, with 4 bases in the middle. Germline V gene lookup returns CDR1 SGHVS and CDR2 FQNEAQ. There are 14 residues in the CDR3. Written as DNA, the CDR3 is TGTGCCAGCAGCTTAGTAGATAGCAATCAGCCCCAGCATTTT. This codes for CASSLVDSNQPQHF.

This sequence joins TRBV19 and TRBJ2-1, with a weak D call TRBD2 (5 bases). The germline V gene encodes CDR1 LNHDA and CDR2 SQIVND (reference sequence). The CDR3 has 13 amino acids. Between the trimmed V and J ends, which lost 6 bases and 7 bases, there was a span of 13 bases. CDR3 sequence reads: CASSSGLRNEQFF. Here the CDR3 DNA reads TGTGCCAGTAGCTCCGGACTGCGGAATGAGCAGTTCTTC.

The DNA for the CDR3 is TGTGCCACCGCTGTTGACACTGGGGCCAACGTCCTGACTTTC. Its protein is CATAVDTGANVLTF. This chain uses TRBV27 with TRBJ2-6; D gene uncertain. The V gene lost 10 bases and the J gene lost 2 bases, with 12 bases spanning the gap. This CDR3 has 14 residues. Germline values: CDR1 MNHEY, CDR2 SMNVEV (reference sequence).

V and J are TRBV5-6 and TRBJ2-7; D is perhaps TRBD2 (5 bases). CDR3 length equals 13 residues. CDR1 is SGHDT, CDR2 YYEEEE, per germline. Trimming left V 4 bases short and J 2 bases short, with 10 bases between. This chain's CDR3 is CASSLDGAYEQYF. The CDR3 DNA follows: TGTGCCAGCAGCCTGGACGGGGCCTACGAGCAGTACTTC.

CDR3 sequence: CASSPTWGEGGELFF. Written as DNA, the CDR3 is TGTGCCAGTAGCCCCACCTGGGGGGAAGGCGGGGAGCTGTTTTTT. This rearrangement joins TRBV19 to TRBJ2-2; weak D call: TRBD2 (6 bases). Trimming left V 6 bases short and J 7 bases short, with 18 bases between. Germline values: CDR1 LNHDA, CDR2 SQIVND (reference sequence). The CDR3 is 15 residues long.

The chain couples TRBV29-1 to TRBJ2-3; 10 bases map to TRBD2. The CDR3 contains 14 residues. V dropped 5 bases and J dropped 5; count of bases not matched to a gene: 7. Germline-derived CDR1 and CDR2 are SQVTM and ANQGSEA. CDR3 loop: CSVRAGGPIDTQYF. The CDR3 DNA reads as TGCAGCGTTAGAGCGGGGGGGCCCATAGATACGCAGTATTTT.

This chain links TRBV10-3 with TRBJ1-2; perhaps TRBD1 as D (5 bases). The CDR3 length is 17 residues. V lost 2 bases to trimming and J lost 4 bases, with 20 bases between them. Germline assignment: CDR1 ENHRY and CDR2 SYGVKD. The CDR3 loop reads CAISEPRPGEGSYGYTF. For the CDR3, the DNA is TGTGCCATCAGTGAGCCCAGACCGGGGGAAGGTTCCTATGGCTACACCTTC.

The rearrangement uses TRBV19 and TRBJ2-7; 7 bases map to TRBD1. The CDR3 loop spans 15 amino acids. Germline V gives CDR1 LNHDA, CDR2 SQIVND (reference sequence). J gave up 0 bases and V 5 bases, and 7 bases lay outside the gene matches. The CDR3 bases are TGTGCCAGTAGTCGCCTAGGGACAGTCTCCTACGAGCAGTACTTC. It codes for CASSRLGTVSYEQYF.

The rearrangement links TRBV14 to TRBJ2-7, with a tentative D call TRBD1 (5 bases). The CDR3 has 13 residues. Per the germline V gene, CDR1 is SGHDN and CDR2 is FVKESK. Deletions cut 1 base from V and 6 bases from J, with 10 bases between. CDR3 in DNA: TGTGCCAGCAGCCAAGGGGCAGGGTCCGAGCAGTACTTC. Its translation is CASSQGAGSEQYF.

Regarding this clone: Other nucleotide sequences in the sample specify the same CDR3. The V call is TRBV4-1, the J call TRBJ2-5; 11 positions agree with TRBD2. Germline V lookup: CDR1 MGHRA, CDR2 YSYEKL. V shed 4 bases, J shed 1 base, and the junction held 2 bases outside the gene matches. This CDR3 has 15 residues. CDR3 sequence reads: CASSPGTSGQETQYF. The CDR3, as DNA: TGCGCCAGCAGCCCCGGGACTAGCGGCCAAGAGACCCAGTACTTC.

This sequence joins TRBV5-4 and TRBJ2-2; D may be TRBD2 (6 bases). V was clipped by 5 bases and J by 1 base, with 6 bases between them. The V gene's germline CDR1 is SGHNT and CDR2 YYREEE (reference sequence). This CDR3 has 13 amino acids. The CDR3 DNA reads as TGTGCCAGCAGGCGGGGGAACACCGGGGAGCTGTTTTTT. Its protein product is CASRRGNTGELFF. Complete variable domain (other parts from reference TRBV5-4 and TRBJ2-2): ETGVTQSPTHLIKTRGQQVTLRCSSQSGHNTVSWYQQALGQGPQFIFQYYREEENGRGNFPPRFSGLQFPNYSSELNVNALELDDSALYLCASRRGNTGELFFGEGSRLTVL.

The chain recombines TRBV7-2 with TRBJ2-1; perhaps TRBD2 as D (5 bases). Germline lookup yields CDR1 SGHTA and CDR2 FQGNSA. Trimming took off 8 bases at V and 4 bases at J, with 12 bases between the two ends. There are 13 residues in the CDR3. CDR3 DNA sequence: TGTGCCAGCGGGGAGCAGCTATACAATGAGCAGTTCTTC. Translation: CASGEQLYNEQFF. Complete variable domain (other parts from reference TRBV7-2 and TRBJ2-1): GAGVSQSPSNKVTEKGKDVELRCDPISGHTALYWYRQSLGQGLEFLIYFQGNSAPDKSGLPSDRFSAERTGGSVSTLTIQRTQQEDSAVYLCASGEQLYNEQFFGPGTRLTVL.

The V gene is TRBV28, the J gene TRBJ1-1; 7 positions agree with TRBD1. Germline assignment: CDR1 MDHEN and CDR2 SYDVKM. CDR3 length: 14 amino acids. The V gene end was trimmed by 9 bases and the J gene end by 5 bases; junction bases not matched to a gene: 12. The DNA of the CDR3 is TGTGCCAGTAGTACAGGGGCGGCGTTGACTGAAGCTTTCTTT. Encoded protein: CASSTGAALTEAFF.

V and J are TRBV7-9 and TRBJ2-3, with D possibly matching TRBD1 (5 bases). CDR3 length: 16 residues. Germline V gene lookup returns CDR1 SEHNR and CDR2 FQNEAQ (reference sequence). V lost 1 base to trimming and J lost 2 bases, with 13 bases between them. The CDR3: CASSLVRQLLTDTQYF. CDR3 DNA: TGTGCCAGCAGCTTAGTTCGACAGCTCCTCACAGATACGCAGTATTTT.

The rearrangement links TRBV12-5 to TRBJ2-7; D not certain. The CDR3 is 14 amino acids. V lost 2 bases and J lost 2, with 10 bases in between. Germline CDR1 LGHNT, CDR2 FRNRAP. The CDR3 spells CASGLFVPPYEQYF. The DNA for the CDR3 is TGTGCTAGTGGTTTGTTCGTCCCTCCCTACGAGCAGTACTTC.

This clone has just a few counts. The chain combines TRBV6-5 with TRBJ1-6, with D tentatively TRBD1 (5 bases). This CDR3 region has 15 residues. Trimming took 4 bases from V and 7 from J, leaving 14 bases between them. Germline lookup yields CDR1 MNHEY and CDR2 SVGAGI. This CDR3 reads CASSSPGRGNSPLHF. For the CDR3, the DNA is TGTGCCAGCAGTTCCCCGGGACGGGGGAATTCACCCCTCCACTTT.

This chain connects TRBV6-4 to TRBJ2-2; TRBD2 matches at 9 bases. Trimming cost V 6 bases and J 1 base; bases outside gene matches: 3. This CDR3 has 15 amino acids. The germline CDR1 and CDR2 sequences are MRHNA and SNTAGT. CDR3 sequence reads: CASSQTSGNTGELFF. The CDR3 DNA follows: TGTGCCAGCAGCCAGACTAGCGGGAACACCGGGGAGCTGTTTTTT.